This T cell receptor (beta chain) comes out of a study of early T cells in non-severe SARS-CoV-2 infection. Study-wide findings and caveats: Reliance on VDJdb matching favored anti-spike CD8 responses; private and CD4 specificities were missed.

V shed 5 bases and J shed 4 bases, with 18 bases lying between them. The CDR3 runs 15 residues. The germline CDR1 and CDR2 sequences are SGHAT and FQNNGV. This clonotype has a count of ten or more. What it binds is not known. TCRdb analysed the 5' RACE reads with MiXCR anew, one entry per CDR3 protein. Found here are around 94,000 distinct CDR3 sequences, around 13% of them singletons; the top ten hold approximately 6.4%. The chain uses TRBV11-2 and TRBJ2-7, with D uncertain. The receptor was isolated from an adult who was a healthcare worker with PCR-confirmed SARS-CoV-2 infection or an uninfected control (not recorded which). The specimen sequenced was whole blood. Written as DNA, the CDR3 is TGTGCCAGCAGCCCCTCCCCCCTGGCAGCATACGAGCAGTACTTC. This codes for CASSPSPLAAYEQYF.